Shown below are 14 T cell receptor beta chains from a single sample sequenced in a study of human T cells and chemical hapten exposure. Noted time point: patch test 2, 6 weeks after DPC sensitization. Specified treatment: therapeutic diphenylcyclopropenone sensitization with weekly scalp DPC. TCRdb called the RACE reads again in MiXCR, with one record for every CDR3 protein. The sample has under 100,000 distinct CDR3 sequences; about 10% are singletons. The sample in question was whole blood, obtained in connection with sensitization to the hapten diphenylcyclopropenone (DPC). The origin of the receptors is a woman aged 45-65 years with alopecia areata. Some clones in this sample may be carry-over from other donors' samples.

This clonotype was detected many times. The V gene is TRBV5-1, the J gene TRBJ2-3; D gene unclear. V lost 7 bases and J 2 bases, leaving 17 bases between the germline ends. Per the germline V gene, CDR1 is SGHRS and CDR2 is YFSETQ. This CDR3 has 15 amino acids. This CDR3 is CASFIGGSVTDTQYF. The CDR3 DNA reads as TGCGCCAGCTTCATAGGTGGCTCCGTCACAGATACGCAGTATTTT.

This clonotype came up many times. Here the CDR3 DNA reads TGTGCCAGCAGCGTAGTCGGCTCTGGGGCCAACGTCCTGACTTTC. Its protein product is CASSVVGSGANVLTF. V is TRBV9 and J is TRBJ2-6, with D uncertain. V was shortened by 0 bases and J by 0 bases, with 4 bases between the two germline ends. Germline loops: CDR1 SGDLS, CDR2 YYNGEE. This CDR3 has 15 residues.

This clonotype was counted ten times or more. The chain employs TRBV20-1 and TRBJ2-1; 10 bases are shared with TRBD2. The CDR3 contains 16 residues. The trim removed 3 bases at V and 3 bases at J, leaving 8 bases unmatched. Germline CDR1 is DFQATT and CDR2 is SNEGSKA (reference sequence). In DNA form, the CDR3 reads TGCAGTGCTAGCAGACTAGCGGGCCCCTTCTACAATGAGCAGTTCTTC. Translated: CSASRLAGPFYNEQFF.

The chain couples TRBV20-1 to TRBJ1-1; D gene unclear. In germline, CDR1 is DFQATT, CDR2 SNEGSKA (reference sequence). V was trimmed by 4 bases and J by 4 bases, leaving 7 bases between them. This CDR3 contains 11 residues. CDR3 protein: CSAKWVTEAFF. The CDR3 region has the DNA TGCAGTGCTAAATGGGTCACTGAAGCTTTCTTT.

This chain links TRBV7-9 with TRBJ1-1; D unclear. CDR3 length equals 13 residues. V was cut by 4 bases and J by 5 bases, with 11 bases left in between. The V gene's germline CDR1 is SEHNR and CDR2 FQNEAQ (reference sequence). CDR3 in amino acids: CASSSYKGTEAFF. CDR3 in DNA: TGTGCCAGCAGCTCATACAAGGGAACTGAAGCTTTCTTT. The full variable domain, completed using reference TRBV7-9 and TRBJ1-1, is DTGVSQNPRHKITKRGQNVTFRCDPISEHNRLYWYRQTLGQGPEFLTYFQNEAQLEKSRLLSDRFSAERPKGSFSTLEIQRTEQGDSAMYLCASSSYKGTEAFFGQGTRLTVV.

This clonotype was seen many times. This chain uses TRBV20-1 with TRBJ2-1, with D maybe TRBD2 (5 bases). Germline CDR1 DFQATT, CDR2 SNEGSKA (reference sequence). V was cut by 3 bases and J by 2 bases, with 11 bases left in between. The CDR3 sequence is 14 residues long. CDR3 coding DNA: TGCAGTGCTAGTTCTAGCCGCACCTACAATGAGCAGTTCTTC. Encoded protein: CSASSSRTYNEQFF.

This clonotype was detected a few times. The chain employs TRBV28 and TRBJ1-4; D perhaps matches TRBD1 (6 bases). CDR1 MDHEN and CDR2 SYDVKM come from the germline V gene. This CDR3 spans 13 amino acids. Trimming took 6 bases from V and 14 from J, leaving 19 bases between them. The CDR3 loop is CASRITGHRGLFF. The CDR3 DNA is TGTGCCAGCAGAATTACAGGGCACCGCGGGCTGTTTTTT.

This clonotype was picked up a small number of times. The V and J genes are TRBV2 and TRBJ2-1; no reliable D call. V lost 10 bases to trimming and J lost 5 bases, with 12 bases between them. Germline CDR1 SNHLY, CDR2 FYNNEI. CDR3 length: 12 residues. The CDR3 spells CATKLVDNEQFF. The CDR3, as DNA: TGTGCCACCAAGTTGGTCGACAATGAGCAGTTCTTC.

This clonotype was counted many times. DNA of the CDR3: TGTGCCAGCAGTGAAAGACTAGCGGGAGGTGTGGGGACCGGTGAGCAGTTCTTC. Translating it yields CASSERLAGGVGTGEQFF. The chain employs TRBV6-1 and TRBJ2-1, with 13 bases fitting TRBD2. Germline V gene lookup returns CDR1 MNHNS and CDR2 SASEGT. The CDR3 consists of 18 residues. V gave up 2 bases and J gave up 9 bases; unmatched junction bases: 13.

This clonotype was seen at least ten times. The chain couples TRBV18 to TRBJ1-1; TRBD1 might be the D (6 bases). CDR1 and CDR2 (germline): KGHSH, LQKENI. V gave up 6 bases and J gave up 5 bases, with 16 bases separating them. The CDR3 length is 14 residues. In DNA form, the CDR3 reads TGTGCCAGCTCCCTCGACAGAGGGGGTACTGAAGCTTTCTTT. Its translation: CASSLDRGGTEAFF.

This clonotype was found many times. The chain has TRBV29-1 and TRBJ2-7, with 9 bases identical to TRBD1. Germline V gene lookup returns CDR1 SQVTM and CDR2 ANQGSEA. Trimming took 6 bases from V and 3 from J; bases not matched to a gene: 6. This CDR3 contains 13 residues. The CDR3 DNA reads as TGCAGCGTCGTGGGACAGGGCCGCTACGAGCAGTACTTC. Its translation is CSVVGQGRYEQYF.

This clonotype was seen more than once but under ten times. The rearrangement joins TRBV5-1 to TRBJ2-7; 7 bases agree with TRBD1. This CDR3 has 17 amino acids. V trimming: 1 base; J trimming: 0 bases; junction bases outside the gene matches: 10. CDR1 is SGHRS and CDR2 is YFSETQ in the germline V gene. The CDR3 loop is CASSLSLAHRGSYEQYF. Written as DNA, the CDR3 is TGCGCCAGCAGCTTGTCTCTCGCCCACAGGGGCTCCTACGAGCAGTACTTC. The complete variable domain, with remaining parts taken from reference TRBV5-1 and TRBJ2-7, reads KAGVTQTPRYLIKTRGQQVTLSCSPISGHRSVSWYQQTPGQGLQFLFEYFSETQRNKGNFPGRFSGRQFSNSRSEMNVSTLELGDSALYLCASSLSLAHRGSYEQYFGPGTRLTVT.

This clonotype was seen repeatedly, ten times or more. This chain uses TRBV7-2 with TRBJ2-1; D unresolved. The CDR3 consists of 15 residues. Germline lookup yields CDR1 SGHTA and CDR2 FQGNSA. Trimming took off 1 base at V and 2 bases at J, with 9 bases between the two ends. The CDR3, as DNA: TGTGCCAGCAGCTTAGTGGCGGTCCCCTACAATGAGCAGTTCTTC. Protein: CASSLVAVPYNEQFF.

The chain carries TRBV6-1 and TRBJ2-4, with a possible D match to TRBD1 (6 bases). The CDR3 runs 13 residues. CDR1 MNHNS and CDR2 SASEGT come from the germline V gene. Deletions cut 1 base from V and 11 bases from J, with 12 bases between. The CDR3 region is CASSEGTAVVQYF. DNA of the CDR3: TGTGCCAGCAGTGAAGGGACAGCAGTGGTTCAGTACTTC.